The 9 T cell receptor beta chains below were found in one sample sequenced in a study of preoperative IRX-2 immunotherapy in early breast cancer. The protocol was immunoSEQ multiplex PCR, while the TCRdb copy is restricted to in-frame clones and leaves out a portion. The table shows tens of thousands of clones, with around 96% occurring only once. Treatment reported: preoperative locoregional IRX-2 cytokine immunotherapy. This material consisted of tumor tissue, taken after IRX-2 immunotherapy. These receptors were taken from a human donor with breast cancer.

This chain connects TRBV7-8 to TRBJ2-1; D not resolved. In germline, CDR1 is SGHVS, CDR2 FQNEAQ. V lost 5 bases and J 5 bases, leaving 13 bases between the germline ends. The CDR3 consists of 14 residues. The CDR3 reads CASSILGQHNEQFF. CDR3 nucleotides: TGTGCCAGCAGCATCCTCGGGCAACACAATGAGCAGTTCTTC.

The chain uses TRBV9 and TRBJ1-2; 8 bases are shared with TRBD1. Unmatched junction bases numbered 4, after V lost 3 bases and J lost 0 bases. The CDR3 length is 15 residues. Per the germline V gene, CDR1 is SGDLS and CDR2 is YYNGEE. CDR3 in amino acids: CASSGQGTANYGYTF. The CDR3 DNA is TGTGCCAGCAGCGGACAGGGGACGGCTAACTATGGCTACACCTTC.

The CDR3 DNA sequence: TGTGCCAGTAGTCGGGACAGAGCGGGCAAGCAGTACTTC. Translation: CASSRDRAGKQYF. The chain links TRBV19 to TRBJ2-7, with D possibly being TRBD1 (7 bases). Germline V gene sequence: CDR1 LNHDA, CDR2 SQIVND (reference sequence). Deletions cut 5 bases from V and 8 bases from J, with 16 bases between. CDR3 length: 13 residues.

CDR3 amino acids: CASSYSNSNYGYTF. The CDR3 nucleotides read TGTGCCAGCAGTTACTCGAACTCTAACTATGGCTACACCTTC. This chain joins TRBV6-6 and TRBJ1-2; D not resolved. Trimming shortened V by 0 bases and J by 0 bases, and 5 bases separated the two germline ends. Germline-derived CDR1 and CDR2 are MNHNY and SVGAGI (reference sequence). This CDR3 spans 14 amino acids.

In its sample, this clone was seen a few times. CDR3 nucleotide sequence: TGTGCCAGCAGCTTAGGGGGATTAGCCAAAAACATTCAGTACTTC. Its translation: CASSLGGLAKNIQYF. The chain is built from TRBV7-9 and TRBJ2-4; D uncertain. Trimming pared 1 base from V and 0 bases from J, leaving 7 bases between. From germline, CDR1 is SEHNR and CDR2 FQNEAQ (reference sequence). This CDR3 comprises 15 residues.

The chain recombines TRBV21-1 with TRBJ2-7; TRBD2 was called by the table and not checked on the DNA. TRBV21-1 is noted as a pseudogene. This CDR3 contains 14 residues. CDR3 sequence: CASSNSRRTYEQYF. In nucleotides, the CDR3 is TGTGCCAGCAGCAACTCGCGGAGAACCTACGAGCAGTACTTC.

The CDR3 spells CASSSAPGIPSTDTQYF. CDR3 coding DNA: TGTGCCAGCAGTTCCGCTCCCGGCATCCCGAGCACAGATACGCAGTATTTT. V gene TRBV28 combines with J gene TRBJ2-3; no clear D. From germline, CDR1 is MDHEN and CDR2 SYDVKM. There are 17 residues in the CDR3. The V gene lost 4 bases and the J gene lost 0 bases, with 17 bases spanning the gap.

The chain links TRBV5-6 to TRBJ2-7, with D tentatively TRBD2 (5 bases). Germline V gene sequence: CDR1 SGHDT, CDR2 YYEEEE. The V gene lost 0 bases and the J gene lost 2 bases, with 9 bases spanning the gap. CDR3 length: 14 amino acids. The CDR3 is CASSLAGVTYEQYF. The CDR3 coding sequence is TGTGCCAGCAGCTTGGCCGGGGTAACCTACGAGCAGTACTTC.

The chain is built from TRBV27 and TRBJ1-2, with a possible D match to TRBD1 (5 bases). The CDR3 loop spans 14 amino acids. Deletions cut 3 bases from V and 3 bases from J, with 11 bases between. The germline CDR1 and CDR2 sequences are MNHEY and SMNVEV (reference sequence). The CDR3, as DNA: TGTGCCAGCAGTTTGAGGTGGGGGGACTATGGCTACACCTTC. Translated, it gives CASSLRWGDYGYTF.